This T cell receptor (beta chain) was obtained from a study of T cell repertoires in cytomegalovirus infection. Study details: An indication of both CMV infection and matching HLA type came from public TCR beta signatures.

Regarding this clonotype: Its specificity is not known. The missing conserved phenylalanine or tryptophan at the end of this CDR3 makes a read error likely.

J was trimmed by 7 bases and V by 5 bases; bases with no gene match: 6. Looked up from germline, CDR1 is SGHVS and CDR2 is FQNEAQ. This CDR3 spans 13 amino acids. Study results and caveats: What dominated the ex vivo response were HLA-C-restricted CMV-specific TCR beta clonotypes. Accumulated public TCR beta family frequency recognized individuals carrying CMV together with the relevant HLA.

TCRdb reprocessed the reads via MiXCR and lists one record per CDR3 protein. Here the sample spans 570,000 or so distinct CDR3 sequences, approximately 40% being singletons. The chain recombines TRBV7-8 with TRBJ1-1, with TRBD1 identical over 8 bases. The sequence was obtained from a human donor in good health (CMV status not recorded). Some clones in this sample may be carry-over from other donors' samples. The specimen was cultured PBMCs, collected from culture after CMV antigen stimulation. CDR3 DNA: TGTGCCAGCAGCCCGGGACAGGTCCTTGAAGCTTTCTTG. Amino acids: CASSPGQVLEAFL.